These 8 T cell receptor beta chains were sequenced from one sample in a study of vaccination effects on CD4 cells after COVID-19. Which antigens these TCRs recognize remains unknown. Subsequent to ten to eleven days of culture, CD4+ T cells were isolated. BNT162b2 vaccine or mRNA-1273 vaccine was given to participants in two doses. Repertoires were generated with immunoSEQ multiplex PCR, while TCRdb's copy carries only in-frame clones and drops some. Here the sample spans tens of thousands of clones, around 79% being singletons. This specimen consisted of CD4+ T cells from PBMCs cultured without peptide, obtained after COVID-19 vaccination. Source of these receptors: a human donor who received a COVID-19 vaccine.

V usage is TRBV19 and J usage is TRBJ1-2; D gene unclear. V lost 1 base, J lost 9 bases, and 15 bases lay in between. Germline assignment: CDR1 LNHDA and CDR2 SQIVND (reference sequence). This CDR3 has 14 amino acids. The DNA for the CDR3 is TGTGCCAGTAGTATAGGGATCACAAACGAACGCTACACCTTC. This sequence encodes CASSIGITNERYTF.

The chain employs TRBV18 and TRBJ1-1; D gene uncertain. This CDR3 comprises 14 residues. CDR1 is KGHSH, CDR2 LQKENI, per germline. Trimming removed 1 base at V and 1 base at J, with 7 bases between. The CDR3 sequence: CASSPLTPNTEAFF. The CDR3 DNA reads TGTGCCAGCTCACCACTTACGCCGAACACTGAAGCTTTCTTT.

V and J are TRBV12-3 or TRBV12-4 and TRBJ1-2, with D possibly matching TRBD1 (6 bases). This CDR3 contains 13 residues. Trimming took off 4 bases at V and 4 bases at J, with 10 bases between the two ends. The CDR3 DNA reads as TGTGCCAGCAGTTCAGGGGTGGTCTATGGCTACACCTTC. Protein product: CASSSGVVYGYTF.

The chain employs TRBV21-1 and TRBJ2-6; the table gives TRBD1 as D, unverified against the DNA. TRBV21-1 has pseudogene status. This CDR3 is built from 18 residues. The CDR3 DNA sequence: TGTGCCAGCAGCCCCTCTTTACGATATGACATGGGGGCCAACGTCCTGACTTTC. Residues: CASSPSLRYDMGANVLTF.

The genes are TRBV6-6 and TRBJ1-2; D gene unclear. The CDR3 is 15 amino acids. Trimming removed 5 bases at V and 4 bases at J, with 17 bases between. The germline gives CDR1 MNHNY, CDR2 SVGAGI (reference sequence). The CDR3: CASSDPSGLFYGYTF. CDR3 nucleotide sequence: TGTGCCAGCAGTGATCCTTCAGGCCTTTTCTATGGCTACACCTTC.

The chain couples TRBV5-1 to TRBJ1-4; 8 bases fit TRBD1. Per the germline V gene, CDR1 is SGHRS and CDR2 is YFSETQ. V gave up 4 bases and J gave up 7 bases; unmatched junction bases: 9. This CDR3 is 15 amino acids long. The CDR3: CASSLTGGGSEKLFF. For the CDR3, the DNA is TGCGCCAGCAGCCTCACAGGGGGAGGAAGTGAAAAACTGTTTTTT.

The chain couples TRBV5-1 to TRBJ2-2, with 9 bases aligning to TRBD2. After removal of 3 bases from V and 3 bases from J, the junction contained 6 bases not matched to a gene. Germline loops: CDR1 SGHRS, CDR2 YFSETQ. This CDR3 has 16 residues. In nucleotides, the CDR3 is TGCGCCAGCAGCTACGGACTAGCGAGGGACACCGGGGAGCTGTTTTTT. The encoded protein is CASSYGLARDTGELFF.

The chain recombines TRBV5-1 with TRBJ1-4; 7 nucleotides agree with TRBD1. Germline V CDR1 and CDR2: SGHRS, YFSETQ. V lost 1 base and J lost 4; bases outside the gene matches: 4. This CDR3 comprises 15 residues. The CDR3 here is CASSLSGTVNEKLFF. CDR3 nucleotides: TGCGCCAGCAGCTTGTCCGGGACAGTTAATGAAAAACTGTTTTTT.